This T cell receptor beta chain was documented in a study of T cell repertoires in cytomegalovirus infection (dated by TCRdb to the late 2010s). For context, the study as a whole: The HLA type of each donor mattered for the analysis, because public TCR beta signatures pointed to carriage of CMV infection along with the matching HLA type.

TCRdb names Illumina HiSeq 1500 as the instrument used. The raw public data were reprocessed by TCRdb itself: fastp quality trimming at Q25, MiXCR clonotype calling, in-frame beta chains only. Every CDR3 protein is listed once, alongside the most common genes and DNA of its rows. Within this sample are some 600,000 distinct CDR3 sequences, with 24% of them counted one time only. Less than 10% of the sample is in the top ten clones. The junction shows trimming of 3 bases on V and 1 base on J, plus 5 bases between the germline ends. According to the germline V gene, CDR1 reads MDHEN and CDR2 reads SYDVKM. Measured from the cysteine to the phenylalanine, the CDR3 is 13 residues long. Left in the record is the CDR3 DNA by itself, 39 bases read in frame from the first base. This clonotype was seen repeatedly, ten times or more. Its target antigen remains unknown. No much larger clonotype is one base removed from it; base qualities were not supplied.

Study-wide findings and limitations: Cumulative frequency of public TCR beta family members discriminated carriers of CMV infection plus the relevant HLA type in this cohort and an independent roughly 340-donor cohort. The ex vivo response was dominated by HLA-C-restricted CMV-specific TCR beta clonotypes, and the single most frequent clonotype in two of eight donors was supplied by these HLA-C-restricted clonotypes.

Recombination connected TRBV28 to TRBJ2-3, with the D gene too uncertain to name. The TCR was taken from a human donor in good health (CMV status not recorded). Some clones in this sample may be carry-over from other donors' samples. Sequenced material: CD8+ T cells from PBMCs. The bases are TGTGCCAGCAGTTTCTTGCGCACAGATACGCAGTATTTT. It codes for CASSFLRTDTQYF.